This T cell receptor (beta chain) was captured by sequencing in a study of CD4 T cells in relation to SARS-CoV-2 and coronaviruses. Study-wide findings and caveats: SARS-CoV-2-driven expansion was significantly weaker in crossreactive than monoreactive clones.

Naive and memory CD4+ T cell DNA was deep-sequenced without culture. Sequencing was performed with immunoSEQ multiplex PCR; in TCRdb, only in-frame clones are kept and a portion is missing. The table lists about 56,000 clones, 92% of them singletons. V gave up 7 bases and J gave up 1 base; unmatched junction bases: 6. Looked up from germline, CDR1 is MRHNA and CDR2 is SNTAGT. The CDR3 loop spans 15 amino acids. As to this clone: As yet, its antigen is unknown.

This sequence joins TRBV6-4 and TRBJ2-2, with TRBD2 matching 7 bases. The sequence was obtained from an adult with COVID-19. The sequenced sample was naive CD4+ T cells from PBMCs. Subset defined: naive CD4+ T cells isolated by negative enrichment. In DNA, the CDR3 is TGTGCCAGCAAACGATCTAGCGGGAACACCGGGGAGCTGTTTTTT. Translating gives CASKRSSGNTGELFF.